The 21 T cell receptor beta chains listed next were all sequenced from one sample in a study of regulatory T cells in long-lasting Graves disease. Specified time point: newly diagnosed GD, antithyroid drugs for less than 3 months. TCR sequences were obtained from RNA taken from PBMCs. Arm-PCR of CDR3 regions and iRepertoire HTBI primers were used to build TCR beta libraries. TCRdb re-derived calls from the multiplex PCR reads in MiXCR, one entry per CDR3 protein. The table records over 450,000 distinct CDR3 sequences, approximately 12% of them present only once. The data were also submitted as part of a second study, on T cells in Graves' hyperthyroidism and ophthalmopathy.

Sequencing used peripheral blood mononuclear cells (PBMCs), obtained at new diagnosis, from a patient treated with antithyroid drugs. These receptors all stem from a woman in her 30s with Graves disease.

The chain has TRBV7-8 and TRBJ2-7; tentatively, D is TRBD2 (6 bases). Germline V CDR1 and CDR2: SGHVS, FQNEAQ. The germline V and J ends were trimmed by 1 base and 0 bases, with 10 bases remaining between them. The CDR3 has 15 residues. As DNA, the CDR3 is TGTGCCAGCAGCTTAGTGGGGAGGAGCTCCTACGAGCAGTACTTC. Protein sequence: CASSLVGRSSYEQYF.

This clonotype was recorded a few times. The V gene is TRBV19, the J gene TRBJ1-1; D is undetermined. Looked up from germline, CDR1 is LNHDA and CDR2 is SQIVND (reference sequence). The length of the CDR3 is 13 residues. Trimming stripped 3 bases from V and 4 bases from J, with 9 bases between. The CDR3 nucleotides are TGTGCCAGTAGTATTTGGGGTGGCACTGAAGCTTTCTTT. Protein sequence: CASSIWGGTEAFF.

The chain combines TRBV11-2 with TRBJ2-1; 14 bases match TRBD2. The CDR3 contains 17 residues. CDR1 and CDR2 from the germline V gene are SGHAT and FQNNGV. V was clipped by 6 bases and J by 9 bases; unmatched bases: 13. The CDR3 sequence is CASSYWTSGRRFGEQFF. The CDR3 DNA follows: TGTGCCAGCAGTTATTGGACTAGCGGGAGGAGGTTTGGTGAGCAGTTCTTC.

This clonotype is a singleton in its sample. This chain connects TRBV19 to TRBJ1-1; maybe TRBD1 (6 bases). Trimming took off 3 bases at V and 2 bases at J, with 19 bases between the two ends. The germline gives CDR1 LNHDA, CDR2 SQIVND (reference sequence). This CDR3 spans 17 amino acids. CDR3: CASSMGRGGDSNTEAFF. The CDR3 nucleotides read TGTGCCAGTAGTATGGGCAGGGGAGGAGATAGCAACACTGAAGCTTTCTTT.

In this sample, this clonotype turned up a few times. The chain is built from TRBV6-1 and TRBJ2-7, with TRBD2 matching 7 bases. The CDR3 loop spans 14 amino acids. From germline, CDR1 is MNHNS and CDR2 SASEGT. The J segment lost 3 bases and the V segment lost 7 bases, leaving 9 bases of the junction unmatched. The CDR3 DNA sequence: TGTGCCAGCACCCGGGGAGGGAGGTTCTACGAGCAGTACTTC. The encoded protein is CASTRGGRFYEQYF.

This clonotype has a count of ten or more. The V and J genes are TRBV28 and TRBJ2-7; 10 bases fit TRBD2. Losses at the gene ends were 3 bases for V and 8 bases for J; bases not matched to a gene: 10. This CDR3 is 15 amino acids long. Germline values: CDR1 MDHEN, CDR2 SYDVKM. The CDR3 DNA reads as TGTGCCAGCAGTTTTCTAGCGGGAGTGGGCCTCCAGCAGTACTTC. This codes for CASSFLAGVGLQQYF.

This clonotype was recorded many times. The chain carries TRBV12-3 or TRBV12-4 and TRBJ1-3, with a tentative D call TRBD1 (5 bases). The CDR3 is 16 amino acids. Between the trimmed V and J ends, which lost 2 bases and 9 bases, there was a span of 20 bases. The CDR3 nucleotides read TGTGCCAGCAGTTTATCCCCAGAGGGCGGGGGAGCCACCATATATTTT. It is translated as CASSLSPEGGGATIYF.

This clonotype was detected many times. This rearrangement joins TRBV20-1 to TRBJ2-5, with 10 bases that match TRBD2. Germline values: CDR1 DFQATT, CDR2 SNEGSKA (reference sequence). V was clipped by 6 bases and J by 5 bases; unmatched bases: 21. CDR3 size: 18 residues. CDR3 sequence: CSALYPGLASVISETQYF. For the CDR3, the DNA is TGCAGTGCGCTATACCCGGGACTAGCGTCGGTTATTTCGGAGACCCAGTACTTC.

Points on this clonotype: This may stem from a read error, because a much larger clone lies one nucleotide away. The rearrangement joins TRBV20-1 to TRBJ2-7; D is unclear. The CDR3 consists of 12 residues. Germline values: CDR1 DFQATT, CDR2 SNEGSKA (reference sequence). Between the trimmed V and J ends, which lost 3 bases and 7 bases, there was a span of 13 bases. The CDR3, as DNA: TGCAGTGCTAGCCCGCCAAACAATGAGCAGTACTTC. Residues: CSASPPNNEQYF.

In its sample, this clonotype was seen many times. This chain links TRBV11-3 with TRBJ1-4; D perhaps matches TRBD1 (5 bases). The V gene lost 5 bases and the J gene lost 8 bases, with 21 bases spanning the gap. The CDR3 covers 16 residues. Per germline, CDR1 SGHNT and CDR2 YENEEA. The CDR3 DNA follows: TGTGCCAGCAGCCAGAGCTGGGACCCCGGGAGCGAAAAACTGTTTTTT. Translation: CASSQSWDPGSEKLFF.

This clonotype was counted a few times. The chain couples TRBV28 to TRBJ1-2; D gene ambiguous. Trimming took off 3 bases at V and 8 bases at J, with 7 bases between the two ends. Germline V CDR1 and CDR2: MDHEN, SYDVKM. This CDR3 has 11 residues. The CDR3 bases are TGTGCCAGCAGTTTGAGGGAAGGCTACACCTTC. Translation gives CASSLREGYTF.

V usage is TRBV11-3 and J usage is TRBJ1-1; D is possibly TRBD1 (5 bases). The V gene lost 4 bases and the J gene lost 3 bases, with 18 bases spanning the gap. The CDR3 covers 16 residues. CDR1 SGHNT and CDR2 YENEEA come from the germline V gene. Written as DNA, the CDR3 is TGTGCCAGCAGCTCTCAGGGTTGGGGTTCCCACACTGAAGCTTTCTTT. It specifies CASSSQGWGSHTEAFF.

The rearrangement uses TRBV6-2 or TRBV6-3 and TRBJ1-1, with TRBD1 matching 7 bases. The length of the CDR3 is 13 residues. V lost 7 bases and J lost 4; bases outside the gene matches: 6. Germline V gives CDR1 MNHEY, CDR2 SVGEGT. CDR3 loop: CASNTGVGTEAFF. CDR3 in DNA: TGTGCCAGCAATACAGGGGTTGGCACTGAAGCTTTCTTT.

In this sample, this clonotype turned up a few times. The V call is TRBV7-2, the J call TRBJ1-2; 11 nucleotides line up with TRBD1. CDR1 and CDR2 from the germline V gene are SGHTA and FQGNSA. The CDR3 extends over 15 amino acids. Trimming at V came to 1 base and at J to 10 bases, leaving 8 bases not matched to a gene. DNA for the CDR3: TGTGCCAGCAGCTTAGTGGGCGGACAGGGGGCGGTCTACACCTTC. Its translation is CASSLVGGQGAVYTF.

There are many counts of this clonotype. V usage is TRBV20-1 and J usage is TRBJ2-1; TRBD1 matches 9 bases. The ends lost 3 bases at V and 6 bases at J; junction bases unmatched: 9. This CDR3 is 15 amino acids long. From germline, CDR1 is DFQATT and CDR2 SNEGSKA (reference sequence). The CDR3 nucleotides are TGCAGTGCTAGGGACAACAGGGGGCGCGGCAATGAGCAGTTCTTC. Amino acid sequence: CSARDNRGRGNEQFF.

Turning to this clonotype: A much bigger clone sits one base away, suggesting this may be a read error. The V gene is TRBV6-1, the J gene TRBJ2-7, with D maybe TRBD1 (5 bases). Trimming cost V 8 bases and J 2 bases, with 16 bases left between them. Germline CDR1 is MNHNS and CDR2 is SASEGT. This CDR3 spans 14 amino acids. CDR3 coding DNA: TGTGCCAGCGGTAAAAACCGACAGACCTACGAGCAGTACTTC. This sequence encodes CASGKNRQTYEQYF.

This clonotype was found many times. The chain couples TRBV7-2 to TRBJ2-3; perhaps TRBD2 as D (6 bases). CDR3 size: 16 residues. V was trimmed by 2 bases and J by 1 base, leaving 13 bases between them. CDR1 and CDR2 from the germline V gene are SGHTA and FQGNSA. The CDR3 region has the DNA TGTGCCAGCAGCTTACGCGGGGTGGGGGGCACAGATACGCAGTATTTT. Translating gives CASSLRGVGGTDTQYF.

Of note for this clonotype: A read error may be the cause here, since a much bigger clone is one base away. This chain uses TRBV7-2 with TRBJ2-2; D may be TRBD1 (6 bases). The germline V gene encodes CDR1 SGHTA and CDR2 FQGNSA. The CDR3 consists of 15 residues. Trimming pared 3 bases from V and 4 bases from J, leaving 12 bases between. The DNA of the CDR3 is TGTGCCAGCAGCTTCAGGGACATGGGCACCGGGGAGCTGTTTTTT. It translates to CASSFRDMGTGELFF.

This clonotype was counted ten times or more. The rearrangement joins TRBV6-5 to TRBJ2-1; D ambiguous. Trimming took off 0 bases at V and 5 bases at J, with 5 bases between the two ends. The CDR3 spans 13 residues. Germline loops: CDR1 MNHEY, CDR2 SVGAGI. The CDR3 loop reads CASSYSRDNEQFF. CDR3 DNA sequence: TGTGCCAGCAGTTACTCTAGGGACAATGAGCAGTTCTTC.

At least ten counts were recorded for this clonotype. The chain joins TRBV30 to TRBJ1-4; 7 bases fit TRBD1. Germline loops: CDR1 GTSNPN, CDR2 SVGIG (reference sequence). The CDR3 runs 15 residues. The ends lost 3 bases at V and 0 bases at J; junction bases unmatched: 4. The chain's CDR3 is CAWRRQGSTNEKLFF. The DNA of the CDR3 is TGTGCCTGGAGGAGACAGGGATCAACTAATGAAAAACTGTTTTTT.

This clonotype was observed a handful of times. One junction end does not reproduce the germline sequence, and a read error may be involved. V gene TRBV6-1 combines with J gene TRBJ1-3, with D hard to call. In germline, CDR1 is MNHNS, CDR2 SASEGT. CDR3 length: 15 residues. The CDR3 DNA is TGTGCCAGCACTGAATTAGCGGGCACTGGAAACACCATATATTTT. This sequence encodes CASTELAGTGNTIYF.